What follows describes a single TCR beta chain. Its target is unknown. This entry comes from a study of T cell responses to AZD1222 COVID-19 vaccine. The study's findings and limits: CD4 TCRs associated with vaccination spanned spike, dominating at 160-218 and 743-854.

Sequencing used immunoSEQ multiplex PCR; TCRdb keeps in-frame clones, though not all of them. The sample lists around 150,000 clones; around 88% were seen once. The CDR3 spans 14 residues. Germline V lookup: CDR1 KGHDR, CDR2 SFDVKD. Trimming stripped 3 bases from V and 3 bases from J, with 11 bases between. The V call is TRBV24-1, the J call TRBJ2-7; D gene ambiguous. Source: peripheral blood, taken on day 0 of MenACWY control vaccination. The sequence was collected from an adult in good health. CDR3: CATSDGYTGYEQYF. The CDR3, as DNA: TGTGCCACCAGTGATGGGTACACCGGCTACGAGCAGTACTTC.